The entry below gives a single T cell receptor (beta chain) sequence along with its context. In the same sample, other DNA sequences code for this CDR3. These data belong to a study of shared clonotypes between healthy human individuals. The deep-level immunoSEQ assay was used. The protocol was immunoSEQ multiplex PCR, while the TCRdb copy is restricted to in-frame clones and leaves out a portion. The data show about 470,000 clones, 70% to 80% seen once. CDR1 is SGDLS, CDR2 YYNGEE, per germline. CDR3 size: 14 residues. V was trimmed by 1 base and J by 1 base, leaving 7 bases between them. V is TRBV9 and J is TRBJ2-3; D is undetermined. The sequencing sample was made of PBMCs. The sequence was obtained from a middle-aged woman in good health. Some clones in this sample may be carry-over from other donors' samples. The DNA for the CDR3 is TGTGCCAGCAGCGTAACAAGCGGCACAGATACGCAGTATTTT. This encodes CASSVTSGTDTQYF.